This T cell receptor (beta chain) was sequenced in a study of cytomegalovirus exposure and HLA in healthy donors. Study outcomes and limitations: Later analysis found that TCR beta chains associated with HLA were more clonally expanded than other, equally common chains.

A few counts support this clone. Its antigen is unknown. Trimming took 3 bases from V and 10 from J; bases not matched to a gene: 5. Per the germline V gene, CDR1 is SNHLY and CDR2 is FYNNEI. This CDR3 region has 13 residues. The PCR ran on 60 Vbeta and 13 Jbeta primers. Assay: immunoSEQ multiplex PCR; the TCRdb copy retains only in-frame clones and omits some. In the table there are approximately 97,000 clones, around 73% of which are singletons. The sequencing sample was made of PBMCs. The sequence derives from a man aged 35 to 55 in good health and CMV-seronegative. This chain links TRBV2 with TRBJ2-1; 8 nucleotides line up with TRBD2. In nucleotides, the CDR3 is TGTGCCAGCAGTGAGCAGGCGGGGGGAGAGCAGTTCTTC. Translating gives CASSEQAGGEQFF.